This T cell receptor (beta chain) derives from a study of T cells in Graves' hyperthyroidism and ophthalmopathy. Ten or more counts support this clonotype. Its antigen is as yet unknown. Researchers amplified the TCR beta CDR3 regions from RNA transcripts. In the first-round RT-PCR of the TCR CDR3, the HTBI primer set was used. Using its own MiXCR run on the multiplex PCR reads, TCRdb lists one record per CDR3 protein. The sample comprises a few hundred thousand distinct CDR3 sequences, 15% to 20% of which are singletons, and about 29% rests with the top ten. Each person with ophthalmopathy scored at least 3 on the Clinical Activity Score, reached NOSPECS grade 4 or higher, and had been ill under 3 months. The study, taken as a whole, reports: Most thyroid clonotypes that were expanded above 0.001 also turned up in blood.

CDR3 size: 17 residues. Germline V lookup: CDR1 SSHAT, CDR2 FNYEAQ (reference sequence). With V trimmed by 4 bases and J by 0 bases, 9 bases remained unmatched. The chain uses TRBV7-7 and TRBJ2-1; 7 bases line up with TRBD2. Sequencing was performed on blood. The TCR comes from a woman in her thirties with Graves' ophthalmopathy. CDR3 sequence: CASSSVSGLSSYNEQFF. The DNA of the CDR3 is TGTGCCAGCAGCTCCGTTAGCGGGCTAAGCTCCTACAATGAGCAGTTCTTC.